A selection of T cell receptor beta chains follows, all from one sample in a study of blood T cell repertoires in COVID-19. The data were produced by immunoSEQ multiplex PCR, yet TCRdb's version contains in-frame clones alone and is incomplete. The sample includes more than 95,000 clones, about 84% seen only once; the top ten take about 5.4%. Sequencing used peripheral blood. These receptors were obtained from a human donor in a cohort sampled during active COVID-19. The CDR3 runs from the conserved cysteine through the conserved F or W. D genes are given only for firm matches. Some rows have no size entry. The others give once, few or many, or a class for an expanded clone.

>TRBV27|TRBJ1-5|.|.
CASSLTPPGHQPQHF
TGTGCCAGCAGTTTAACTCCCCCAGGGCATCAGCCCCAGCATTTT
>TRBV6-6|TRBJ2-7|once|TRBD2
CASSSGTITYEQYF
TGTGCCAGCAGCTCCGGGACTATTACCTACGAGCAGTACTTC
>TRBV6-2/TRBV6-3|TRBJ2-3|.|TRBD2
CASSYPLSTSGRRKHTDTQYF
TGTGCCAGCAGTTACCCACTTTCGACTAGCGGGAGAAGGAAACACACAGATACGCAGTATTTT
>TRBV7-9|TRBJ1-2|.|.
CASSYTSVNYGYTF
TGTGCCAGCAGCTATACTTCCGTTAACTATGGCTACACCTTC
>TRBV19|TRBJ2-3|.|.
CASSAQLGGSTDTQYF
TGTGCCAGTAGTGCCCAGCTAGGCGGGAGCACAGATACGCAGTATTTT
>TRBV5-1|TRBJ1-2|.|TRBD1
CASSSGQGANYGYTF
TGCGCCAGCAGCTCCGGACAGGGGGCTAACTATGGCTACACCTTC
>TRBV10-1|TRBJ1-1|once|.
CASSEGLGTEAFF
TGCGCCAGCAGTGAGGGACTCGGGACTGAAGCTTTCTTT
>TRBV7-7|TRBJ2-7|.|TRBD1
CASSLGGLRGRYEQYF
TGTGCTAGCAGCTTAGGGGGCCTTCGCGGCCGCTACGAGCAGTACTTC
>TRBV5-1|TRBJ2-1|.|TRBD2
CASSLRLLQRGNSYNEQFF
TGCGCCAGCAGCTTGAGGCTCCTCCAGCGGGGCAACTCCTACAATGAGCAGTTCTTC
>TRBV2|TRBJ1-2|.|TRBD1
CASGPGTGGNYGYTF
TGTGCCAGCGGCCCCGGGACAGGGGGGAACTATGGCTACACCTTC
>TRBV15|TRBJ2-1|.|.
CATSRGGTSYNEQFF
TGTGCCACCAGCAGAGGGGGGACTTCCTACAATGAGCAGTTCTTC
>TRBV5-1|TRBJ2-3|.|TRBD2
CASSIRTSGQYTDTQYF
TGCGCCAGCAGCATAAGGACTAGCGGGCAGTACACAGATACGCAGTATTTT
>TRBV18|TRBJ2-7|.|TRBD1
CASSQTLTGGRNEQYF
TGTGCCAGCTCCCAAACCCTTACAGGGGGACGTAACGAGCAGTACTTC
>TRBV28|TRBJ1-4|.|.
CASSGGRGEKLFF
TGTGCCAGCAGTGGGGGGAGGGGTGAAAAACTGTTTTTT
>TRBV5-5|TRBJ2-7|.|.
CASSEAALIYEQYF
TGTGCCAGCAGCGAAGCAGCGCTGATCTACGAGCAGTACTTC
>TRBV10-1|TRBJ2-1|.|.
CASRAGTGALYNEQFF
TGCGCCAGCAGGGCCGGGACTGGGGCTCTTTACAATGAGCAGTTCTTC
>TRBV6-5|TRBJ2-1|once|TRBD2
CASSPSGVYNEQFF
TGTGCCAGCAGTCCTAGCGGGGTATACAATGAGCAGTTCTTC
>TRBV6-6|TRBJ2-7|.|TRBD1
CASSVIQGNRMSVYF
TGTGCCAGCAGTGTTATACAGGGGAATCGAATGAGCGTGTACTTC
>TRBV30|TRBJ1-3|once|.
CAWSAGEGYSGNTIYF
TGTGCCTGGAGCGCAGGGGAAGGTTACTCTGGAAACACCATATATTTT
>TRBV11-2|TRBJ2-5|.|.
CASSLVNSLETQYF
TGTGCCAGCAGCTTAGTCAACAGTTTAGAGACCCAGTACTTC
>TRBV3-1/TRBV3-2|TRBJ2-1|.|TRBD2
CASSQAGTRYNEQFF
TGTGCCAGCAGCCAAGCGGGGACTAGGTACAATGAGCAGTTCTTC
>TRBV6-5|TRBJ1-1|once|.
CASGELSAGLSAFF
TGTGCCAGCGGCGAGTTAAGTGCGGGCCTCTCGGCTTTCTTT
>TRBV11-2|TRBJ1-2|.|TRBD1
CASSLTQGAGGYTF
TGTGCCAGCAGCCTAACACAGGGGGCGGGTGGCTACACCTTC
>TRBV27|TRBJ1-5|.|TRBD1
CASSLRTGGIEPQHF
TGTGCCAGCAGTTTGAGAACAGGGGGAATAGAGCCCCAGCATTTT
>TRBV24-1|TRBJ2-6|.|.
CATSDPRTPAVLTF
TGTGCCACCAGTGATCCTCGGACACCCGCAGTCCTGACTTTC
>TRBV19|TRBJ1-6|.|TRBD1
CASQTHRGYNSPLHF
TGTGCCAGTCAAACCCACAGGGGCTATAATTCACCCCTCCACTTT
>TRBV6-5|TRBJ2-1|.|TRBD2
CASSYTASGGYNEQFF
TGTGCCAGCAGTTATACGGCTAGCGGGGGGTACAATGAGCAGTTCTTC
>TRBV7-2|TRBJ1-5|few|.
CASSFREIGQPQHF
TGTGCCAGCAGCTTTAGGGAGATTGGTCAGCCCCAGCATTTT
>TRBV6-5|TRBJ2-1|.|.
CAILPGQRYNEQFF
TGTGCCATCCTCCCGGGACAAAGGTACAATGAGCAGTTCTTC
>TRBV28|TRBJ1-2|.|TRBD1
CASSAGQGYYGYTF
TGTGCCAGCAGCGCAGGACAGGGGTACTATGGCTACACCTTC
>TRBV4-1|TRBJ1-1|.|TRBD1
CASSQDSPYRGIMNTEAFF
TGCGCCAGCAGCCAAGACAGCCCCTACAGGGGGATCATGAACACTGAAGCTTTCTTT
>TRBV12-5|TRBJ2-7|.|.
CASGYLRETANSYEQYF
TGTGCTAGTGGCTACCTCAGAGAGACAGCAAACTCCTACGAGCAGTACTTC
>TRBV19|TRBJ2-6|.|.
CASRDTAVSGANVLTF
TGTGCCAGTAGGGACACGGCTGTCTCTGGGGCCAACGTCCTGACTTTC
>TRBV5-1|TRBJ2-1|once|TRBD1
CASSLGGQGYNEQFF
TGCGCCAGCAGCTTGGGGGGACAGGGATACAATGAGCAGTTCTTC
>TRBV10-1|TRBJ2-1|.|.
CASSDSASSYNEQFF
TGCGCCAGCAGTGATAGCGCGAGCTCCTACAATGAGCAGTTCTTC
>TRBV6-1|TRBJ1-1|.|TRBD1
CASSGRRTGGSSEAFF
TGTGCCAGCAGTGGGCGAAGAACAGGGGGCTCTTCTGAAGCTTTCTTT
>TRBV28|TRBJ1-2|.|.
CASSLVANYGYTF
TGTGCCAGCAGTCTAGTAGCTAACTATGGCTACACCTTC
>TRBV9|TRBJ2-3|.|.
CASSVARQGTDTQYF
TGTGCCAGCAGCGTAGCTCGCCAGGGCACAGATACGCAGTATTTT
>TRBV19|TRBJ2-2|.|TRBD1
CASSKGQGRTGELFF
TGTGCCAGTAGTAAGGGACAGGGTAGGACCGGGGAGCTGTTTTTT
>TRBV28|TRBJ2-5|.|TRBD2
CASRPSLAGAWETQYF
TGTGCCAGCAGACCTTCACTAGCGGGAGCCTGGGAGACCCAGTACTTC
>TRBV3-1/TRBV3-2|TRBJ2-7|.|TRBD1
CASSRAGTGTYEQYF
TGTGCCAGCAGCCGGGCCGGGACAGGGACCTACGAGCAGTACTTC
>TRBV3-1/TRBV3-2|TRBJ2-5|.|TRBD1
CASSDRGLSQETQYF
TGTGCCAGCAGCGACAGGGGGCTCTCCCAAGAGACCCAGTACTTC
>TRBV28|TRBJ2-7|once|TRBD2
CASSSGGTSTTEQYF
TGTGCCAGCAGTTCAGGTGGGACTAGTACTACCGAGCAGTACTTC
>TRBV18|TRBJ2-3|.|.
CASSPGKSSTDTQYF
TGTGCCAGCTCACCAGGCAAGTCTAGCACAGATACGCAGTATTTT
>TRBV30|TRBJ2-2|.|TRBD2
CAWTRTSRTGELFF
TGTGCCTGGACACGGACTAGCAGGACCGGGGAGCTGTTTTTT
>TRBV9|TRBJ2-2|.|TRBD1
CASSGIGTGFTGELFF
TGTGCCAGCAGCGGCATCGGGACAGGGTTCACCGGGGAGCTGTTTTTT
>TRBV9|TRBJ2-7|.|TRBD2
CASRVIVYTSGPYEQYF
TGTGCCAGCAGGGTAATAGTATATACTAGCGGCCCCTACGAGCAGTACTTC
>TRBV7-7|TRBJ2-5|.|TRBD1
CASSSGTGLETQYF
TGTGCTAGCAGCTCCGGGACAGGGTTGGAGACCCAGTACTTC
>TRBV4-3|TRBJ1-2|.|.
CASSQEEGVGLYNYGYTF
TGCGCCAGCAGCCAAGAAGAGGGGGTGGGCCTCTATAACTATGGCTACACCTTC
>TRBV25-1|TRBJ2-1|.|TRBD1
CASSGTGSVSGEQFF
TGTGCCAGCAGTGGGACAGGGTCGGTCAGTGGAGAGCAGTTCTTC
>TRBV19|TRBJ2-7|few|.
CASSIGFGTLAYEQYF
TGTGCCAGTAGTATAGGCTTTGGGACACTTGCCTACGAGCAGTACTTC
>TRBV2|TRBJ2-2|.|.
CASQTGQLNTGELFF
TGTGCCAGCCAAACTGGACAGTTGAACACCGGGGAGCTGTTTTTT
>TRBV29-1|TRBJ2-1|.|.
CSVGLVGKGPNEQFF
TGCAGCGTTGGACTTGTGGGGAAGGGGCCCAATGAGCAGTTCTTC
>TRBV11-1|TRBJ2-3|.|TRBD1
CASSRGQGAADTQYF
TGTGCCAGCAGCCGGGGACAGGGGGCTGCAGATACGCAGTATTTT
>TRBV4-1|TRBJ1-1|.|TRBD1
CASSGQGNTEAFF
TGCGCCAGCAGCGGACAGGGGAACACTGAAGCTTTCTTT
>TRBV29-1|TRBJ2-1|.|.
CSVTRGEQFF
TGCAGCGTGACCAGAGGTGAGCAGTTCTTC
>TRBV7-3|TRBJ2-3|.|.
CASSLDFSVADTQYF
TGTGCCAGCAGCTTAGATTTTAGCGTCGCGGATACGCAGTATTTT
>TRBV28|TRBJ2-1|.|TRBD1
CASSPVTGDSYNEQFF
TGTGCCAGCAGTCCCGTAACAGGGGACTCCTACAATGAGCAGTTCTTC
>TRBV10-2|TRBJ2-7|.|TRBD2
CASSDITSGRDEQYF
TGCGCCAGCAGTGATATAACTAGCGGGAGAGATGAGCAGTACTTC